This T cell receptor (beta chain) was captured in a study of CD8 T cells in Susac syndrome. High-throughput TCR beta sequencing covered peripheral CD8+ and CD4+ T cells. Random hexamers were used to reverse transcribe the RNA input (about 0.45 to 1 ug). From the immunoSEQ multiplex PCR reads, TCRdb called clonotypes with MiXCR, one entry per CDR3 protein. The sample has around 130,000 distinct CDR3 sequences, over 80% seen once. V lost 1 base, J lost 0 bases, and 24 bases lay in between. The CDR3 runs 21 residues. The sequence came from a human donor with multiple sclerosis. The gene calls are TRBV23-1 and TRBJ2-2, with D perhaps TRBD1 or TRBD2 (5 bases each). TRBV23-1 is flagged as an ORF with uncertain function. Sequences were obtained from CD8+ T cells from PBMCs. The CDR3 region is CASSQCRLADMRGANTGELFF. CDR3 nucleotides: TGCGCCAGCAGTCAATGTAGACTCGCTGACATGAGGGGCGCGAACACCGGGGAGCTGTTTTTT.